Included here is one T cell receptor beta chain sequence, with context. The antigen is unknown. Profiled with immunoSEQ multiplex PCR; TCRdb holds only in-frame clones, not every one. The sample contains about 140,000 clones, roughly 89% of which appear only once. This sample is part of a study of T cell responses to AZD1222 COVID-19 vaccine. Study findings and constraints: Rises in breadth and depth of Spike-specific TCRs came after two AZD1222 doses. Mostly white British, mostly female donors; authors suggested clonal diversity may be underestimated.

The source material was peripheral blood, sampled on day 0 of AZD1222 vaccination. The clonotype comes from an adult in good health.

CDR3 in amino acids: CASSRTVEAGETQYF. CDR3 sequence (DNA): TGTGCCAGCAGTCGAACCGTAGAAGCGGGAGAGACCCAGTACTTC. V is TRBV6-5 and J is TRBJ2-5, with a tentative D call TRBD2 (6 bases). V lost 5 bases and J 4 bases, leaving 17 bases between the germline ends. Germline values: CDR1 MNHEY, CDR2 SVGAGI. The CDR3 has 15 amino acids.